These 25 T cell receptor beta chains came from one sample sequenced in a study of OX40 agonist ivuxolimab in advanced cancers. Profiling relied on immunoSEQ multiplex PCR, and the TCRdb table lists in-frame clones only, not all of them. Of more than 45,000 clones listed, approximately 86% were seen once; the top ten hold roughly 4%. The material sequenced was CD4+ or CD8+ T cells sorted from blood, taken in a trial of the OX40 agonist ivuxolimab. Source of these receptors: an adult with an advanced solid tumor such as melanoma, head and neck, liver or kidney cancer.

The chain recombines TRBV7-2 with TRBJ2-7; D is unresolved. The CDR3 loop spans 15 amino acids. CDR1 and CDR2 (germline): SGHTA, FQGNSA. Trimming pared 2 bases from V and 1 base from J, leaving 12 bases between. Written as DNA, the CDR3 is TGTGCCAGCAGCTTAAGTGGCAGGATGTCCTACGAGCAGTACTTC. Translating gives CASSLSGRMSYEQYF.

This clone is a singleton in its sample. The chain carries TRBV15 and TRBJ2-3, with 7 bases matching TRBD1. V shed 0 bases and J 5 bases; nucleotides not matched to a gene: 2. Germline assignment: CDR1 LNHNV and CDR2 YYDKDF (reference sequence). The CDR3 consists of 14 residues. DNA for the CDR3: TGTGCCACCAGCAGAGATCAGGGGGTAGATACGCAGTATTTT. Its protein is CATSRDQGVDTQYF.

The chain combines TRBV6-1 with TRBJ1-4; 9 bases are shared with TRBD1. V lost 1 base, J lost 3 bases, and 6 bases stayed unmatched. CDR3 length: 17 residues. CDR1 and CDR2 from the germline V gene are MNHNS and SASEGT. The CDR3 protein is CASSEVQGASSNEKLFF. In DNA form, the CDR3 reads TGTGCCAGCAGTGAAGTACAGGGGGCGTCGTCTAATGAAAAACTGTTTTTT.

The V and J genes are TRBV7-2 and TRBJ2-1; a possible D gene is TRBD1 (6 bases). CDR1 SGHTA and CDR2 FQGNSA come from the germline V gene. V shed 5 bases and J shed 0 bases, with 14 bases lying between them. CDR3 length: 16 amino acids. CDR3 sequence reads: CASSRELDSSYNEQFF. The CDR3 DNA follows: TGTGCCAGCAGCCGCGAGCTGGACAGCTCCTACAATGAGCAGTTCTTC. Full variable domain (remainder filled in from reference TRBV7-2 and TRBJ2-1): GAGVSQSPSNKVTEKGKDVELRCDPISGHTALYWYRQSLGQGLEFLIYFQGNSAPDKSGLPSDRFSAERTGGSVSTLTIQRTQQEDSAVYLCASSRELDSSYNEQFFGPGTRLTVL.

The genes are TRBV27 and TRBJ2-7; TRBD2 agrees at 12 bases. The CDR3 extends over 15 amino acids. Germline CDR1 is MNHEY and CDR2 is SMNVEV (reference sequence). V was pared by 3 bases and J by 7 bases, with 7 bases of the junction left unmatched. Written as DNA, the CDR3 is TGTGCCAGCAGTTTCATGACTAGCGGGAGAGGGGAGCAGTACTTC. Its protein product is CASSFMTSGRGEQYF.

The V gene is TRBV19, the J gene TRBJ1-1; no reliable D call. Trimming took 4 bases from V and 1 from J, leaving 7 bases between them. The CDR3 has 13 residues. The germline V gene has CDR1 LNHDA and CDR2 SQIVND (reference sequence). As DNA, the CDR3 is TGTGCCAGTAGTAACGTCCAGAACACTGAAGCTTTCTTT. Its translation: CASSNVQNTEAFF.

This clone was observed a single time. The chain carries TRBV11-2 and TRBJ1-1, with D perhaps TRBD1 (5 bases). Trimming cost V 3 bases and J 10 bases, with 15 bases left between them. The germline V gene encodes CDR1 SGHAT and CDR2 FQNNGV. CDR3 length: 13 residues. The CDR3 region has the DNA TGTGCCAGCAGCTTGGCGCAGGCGGGGGTAGCTTTCTTT. It translates to CASSLAQAGVAFF.

This rearrangement joins TRBV6-5 to TRBJ1-2, with 8 bases fitting TRBD1. Unmatched junction bases numbered 10, after V lost 2 bases and J lost 5 bases. This CDR3 contains 16 residues. Germline-derived CDR1 and CDR2 are MNHEY and SVGAGI. The CDR3 region is CASSYGQGAAPYGYTF. The CDR3 nucleotides read TGTGCCAGCAGTTACGGGCAGGGGGCAGCTCCATATGGCTACACCTTC.

The chain has TRBV5-4 and TRBJ2-4, with 7 bases that match TRBD1. The CDR3 contains 15 residues. Germline V gives CDR1 SGHNT, CDR2 YYREEE (reference sequence). V shed 6 bases, J shed 0 bases, and the junction held 6 bases outside the gene matches. This chain's CDR3 is CASNEGGQAKNIQYF. The CDR3 DNA follows: TGTGCCAGCAACGAAGGGGGCCAAGCCAAAAACATTCAGTACTTC. Full variable domain (remainder filled in from reference TRBV5-4 and TRBJ2-4): ETGVTQSPTHLIKTRGQQVTLRCSSQSGHNTVSWYQQALGQGPQFIFQYYREEENGRGNFPPRFSGLQFPNYSSELNVNALELDDSALYLCASNEGGQAKNIQYFGAGTRLSVL.

The V call is TRBV7-9, the J call TRBJ2-3, with 9 nucleotides matching TRBD2. Germline V gene data show CDR1 as SEHNR and CDR2 as FQNEAQ (reference sequence). V was pared by 5 bases and J by 2 bases, with 8 bases of the junction left unmatched. The CDR3 totals 16 residues. The CDR3 region has the DNA TGTGCCAGCAGCCGAAGCGGGACTAGCTACACAGATACGCAGTATTTT. Its translation is CASSRSGTSYTDTQYF.

This clone was counted between two and nine times. The V call is TRBV29-1, the J call TRBJ1-1; D perhaps matches TRBD1 (6 bases). The V gene's germline CDR1 is SQVTM and CDR2 ANQGSEA. The CDR3 runs 12 residues. The ends were cut back, 6 bases at V and 4 bases at J, with 12 bases in the middle. CDR3 amino acids: CSVGTGSTEAFF. CDR3 sequence (DNA): TGCAGCGTCGGAACAGGGAGCACTGAAGCTTTCTTT.

DNA for the CDR3: TGTGCCAGCAGTTTACAAGACGGGGGGTACGAGCAGTACTTC. It is translated as CASSLQDGGYEQYF. The chain couples TRBV28 to TRBJ2-7; 7 bases are shared with TRBD2. The CDR3 runs to 14 residues. The germline CDR1 and CDR2 sequences are MDHEN and SYDVKM. The trim removed 2 bases at V and 4 bases at J, leaving 5 bases unmatched.

V usage is TRBV2 and J usage is TRBJ2-7; D is ambiguous. Trimming cost V 8 bases and J 0 bases, with 11 bases left between them. This CDR3 spans 13 amino acids. Germline loops: CDR1 SNHLY, CDR2 FYNNEI. For the CDR3, the DNA is TGTGCCAGCGAAGTCGGTAGCTCCTACGAGCAGTACTTC. It yields the protein CASEVGSSYEQYF.

The rearrangement links TRBV4-2 to TRBJ1-1, with D possibly matching TRBD1 (6 bases). From germline, CDR1 is LGHNA and CDR2 YNFKEQ. CDR3 length: 16 residues. The ends were cut back, 1 base at V and 0 bases at J, with 12 bases in the middle. The DNA for the CDR3 is TGTGCCAGCAGCCAAGTTGGGGGGCCCCTGAACACTGAAGCTTTCTTT. Its translation is CASSQVGGPLNTEAFF.

The genes are TRBV4-1 and TRBJ1-2; D is perhaps TRBD1 (5 bases). Germline V gives CDR1 MGHRA, CDR2 YSYEKL. There are 16 residues in the CDR3. V dropped 1 base and J dropped 4 bases, with 16 bases sitting between them. CDR3 in amino acids: CASSQGLRVGAYGYTF. The DNA for the CDR3 is TGCGCCAGCAGCCAAGGGTTGCGGGTTGGGGCCTATGGCTACACCTTC.

The genes are TRBV7-3 and TRBJ2-2, with TRBD2 identical over 14 bases. The CDR3 sequence is 17 residues long. CDR1 and CDR2 (germline): SGHTA, FQGTGA. With 5 bases clipped from V and 5 bases from J, the junction kept 7 bases outside the gene matches. In DNA, the CDR3 is TGTGCCAGCAGCCCGACTAGCGGGAGGGCAGTAACCGGGGAGCTGTTTTTT. Protein product: CASSPTSGRAVTGELFF.

The J gene is TRBJ2-3, the V gene TRBV27, with D unclear. This CDR3 comprises 11 residues. V was pared by 4 bases and J by 4 bases, with 3 bases between. Germline CDR1 MNHEY, CDR2 SMNVEV (reference sequence). CDR3 residues: CASSSSDTQYF. The CDR3 DNA follows: TGTGCCAGCAGTTCTTCAGATACGCAGTATTTT.

This chain joins TRBV4-3 and TRBJ1-1; the D is unclear. With 0 bases removed from V and 1 base from J, the gap between germline ends came to 6 bases. This CDR3 contains 14 residues. CDR1 is LGHNA, CDR2 YSLEER, per germline. In nucleotides, the CDR3 is TGCGCCAGCAGCCAAGAAAGGCGGAACACTGAAGCTTTCTTT. Its protein product is CASSQERRNTEAFF.

This chain links TRBV28 with TRBJ1-2; a weak D match, TRBD1 (6 bases). Germline V gene data show CDR1 as MDHEN and CDR2 as SYDVKM. Trimming took off 4 bases at V and 5 bases at J, with 20 bases between the two ends. The CDR3 covers 16 residues. Written as DNA, the CDR3 is TGTGCCAGCAGTTCCCACGGGTCAGGGGATCGGTATGGCTACACCTTC. Amino acid sequence: CASSSHGSGDRYGYTF.

V is TRBV11-2 and J is TRBJ2-7; D is uncertain. The CDR3 covers 11 residues. The V end was cut by 4 bases, the J end by 2 bases, with 3 bases between. CDR1 and CDR2 (germline): SGHAT, FQNNGV. CDR3 sequence reads: CASSSTYEQYF. The CDR3 DNA reads as TGTGCCAGCAGCTCTACCTACGAGCAGTACTTC.

A few counts support this clone. The J gene is TRBJ2-4, the V gene TRBV19; 9 bases align to TRBD1. Germline V lookup: CDR1 LNHDA, CDR2 SQIVND (reference sequence). The ends lost 4 bases at V and 6 bases at J; junction bases unmatched: 4. The length of the CDR3 is 14 residues. The CDR3: CASSTSGQGNIQYF. The CDR3 DNA reads as TGTGCCAGTAGTACGTCGGGACAGGGAAACATTCAGTACTTC.

J is TRBJ1-2 and V is TRBV5-1; 10 nucleotides agree with TRBD1. Germline CDR1 and CDR2: SGHRS and YFSETQ. Germline trimming cut 5 bases from V and 7 bases from J; bases unmatched to any gene: 5. This CDR3 is 13 amino acids long. The CDR3 region is CASSQDRGPGYTF. The CDR3 region has the DNA TGCGCCAGCAGTCAAGACAGGGGGCCTGGCTACACCTTC.

The rearrangement links TRBV7-8 to TRBJ2-3; D possibly matches TRBD1 or TRBD2 (6 bases each). CDR1 is SGHVS, CDR2 FQNEAQ, per germline. CDR3 length equals 18 residues. V was cut by 5 bases and J by 2 bases, with 23 bases left in between. CDR3 in amino acids: CASSPKGGGGQNTDTQYF. In DNA, the CDR3 is TGTGCCAGCAGCCCTAAGGGGGGAGGTGGACAGAACACAGATACGCAGTATTTT.

The chain has TRBV6-1 and TRBJ1-5, with D uncertain. CDR3 length: 16 residues. Germline CDR1 is MNHNS and CDR2 is SASEGT. The V and J ends lost 2 bases and 2 bases respectively, with 13 bases between them. CDR3 protein: CASSELGYAGNQPQHF. The CDR3 DNA is TGTGCCAGCAGTGAACTGGGGTATGCCGGCAATCAGCCCCAGCATTTT.

This clone has just one count. The chain carries TRBV2 and TRBJ2-7; no firm D call. Between the trimmed V and J ends, which lost 7 bases and 2 bases, there was a span of 15 bases. Germline CDR1 SNHLY, CDR2 FYNNEI. The CDR3 totals 14 residues. This chain's CDR3 is CASTPTRSPYEQYF. DNA of the CDR3: TGTGCCAGCACCCCGACTCGCTCCCCCTACGAGCAGTACTTC.